This is a list of T cell receptor beta chains from one sample in a study of T cell clonotyping in hematopoietic cell transplantation. TCRdb's copy holds only in-frame clones and misses some; the assay was immunoSEQ multiplex PCR. The sample records some 1,600 clones, around 64% being singletons. Material: peripheral blood mononuclear cells, obtained 100 days after allogeneic stem cell transplant. The receptors here all came from a female patient in her 60s who had an allogeneic stem cell transplant, so the T cells may come from the graft donor. Some clones in this sample may be carry-over from other donors' samples. Each CDR3 is given with its conserved first and last residue. D genes are given only for firm matches. Some rows mark clone size as missing; the rest say once, few, many or name a class of expanded clone.

cdr3_aa cdr3_nt d_call j_call v_call clone_size
CASWTGGVYGYTF TGTGCCAGCTGGACAGGGGGTGTTTATGGCTACACCTTC TRBD1 TRBJ1-2 TRBV6-1 -
CASSSTLGGSNTEAFF TGTGCCAGCAGTTCCACTCTCGGGGGCTCGAACACTGAAGCTTTCTTT - TRBJ1-1 TRBV6-5 -
CASRYRDTRGYTF TGTGCCAGTAGATACCGGGACACTCGGGGCTACACCTTC - TRBJ1-2 TRBV19 -
CASSHGSTEAFF TGTGCCAGCAGCCATGGGAGTACTGAAGCTTTCTTT - TRBJ1-1 TRBV14 -
CASSIGIQPQHF TGTGCCAGTAGTATAGGGATTCAGCCCCAGCATTTT - TRBJ1-5 TRBV19 -
CASSTASRGASSSTQYF TGTGCCAGTAGTACCGCCTCCCGGGGGGCCTCCAGCTCTACGCAGTATTTT - TRBJ2-3 TRBV19 -
CAGSLSGGEQYF TGTGCCGGCAGTTTGTCTGGGGGCGAGCAGTACTTC - TRBJ2-7 TRBV28 -
CASSKWTGSSGANVLTF TGTGCCAGCAGCAAGTGGACAGGGAGCTCTGGGGCCAACGTCCTGACTTTC - TRBJ2-6 TRBV21-1 -
CASSLGQGSSTDTQYF TGTGCCAGCAGCCTTGGACAGGGCTCTAGCACAGATACGCAGTATTTT TRBD1 TRBJ2-3 TRBV11-3 -
CATGRDTEQYF TGTGCCACCGGACGGGACACCGAGCAGTACTTC - TRBJ2-7 TRBV10-3 -
CASSPGIQKLFF TGTGCCAGCAGCCCAGGCATTCAAAAACTGTTTTTT - TRBJ1-4 TRBV7-9 -
CASSPLPQGKLFF TGTGCCAGCAGCCCACTTCCCCAAGGAAAACTGTTTTTT - TRBJ1-4 TRBV9 -
CASSQDRGYGYTF TGTGCCAGCAGCCAAGACAGGGGCTATGGCTACACCTTC TRBD1 TRBJ1-2 TRBV6-1 -
CASRGGGETQYF TGTGCCAGCCGAGGGGGTGGGGAGACCCAGTACTTC - TRBJ2-5 TRBV7-8 -
CASSDQGAGTEAFF TGTGCCAGCTCAGATCAGGGGGCCGGCACTGAAGCTTTCTTT TRBD1 TRBJ1-1 TRBV18 -
CASRGTMVGQASYGYTF TGTGCCAGTAGGGGGACGATGGTAGGGCAGGCGAGCTATGGCTACACCTTC - TRBJ1-2 TRBV19 once
CASSQEGTEAFF TGTGCCAGCAGCCAGGAGGGCACTGAAGCTTTCTTT - TRBJ1-1 TRBV13 -
CASSGTVNYGYTF TGTGCCAGCAGTGGGACAGTTAACTATGGCTACACCTTC TRBD1 TRBJ1-2 TRBV6-5 few
CSVLDSGRMEQYF TGCAGCGTTCTAGATAGCGGGAGAATGGAGCAGTACTTC TRBD2 TRBJ2-7 TRBV29-1 -
CASSLGTGFEQYF TGTGCCAGCAGTTTAGGGACAGGGTTCGAGCAGTACTTC TRBD1 TRBJ2-7 TRBV2 -
CASSVEAGGTNEQFF TGTGCCAGCAGCGTAGAAGCGGGGGGTACGAATGAGCAGTTCTTC TRBD2 TRBJ2-1 TRBV9 -
CASSYGSGAYEQYF TGTGCCAGCAGTTACGGGTCAGGGGCCTACGAGCAGTACTTC - TRBJ2-7 TRBV6-5 -
CASSMGTGDSYEQYF TGTGCCAGCAGCATGGGGACAGGGGACTCCTACGAGCAGTACTTC TRBD1 TRBJ2-7 TRBV28 few
CASSLGWEDIANYGYTF TGTGCCAGCAGCTTGGGATGGGAAGATATAGCTAACTATGGCTACACCTTC - TRBJ1-2 TRBV7-9 -